The 27 T cell receptor beta chains below all came from one sample that was sequenced in a study of control samples from healthy donors and cancer patients. Data came from immunoSEQ multiplex PCR; TCRdb stores just in-frame clones and leaves some out. The table lists about 40,000 clones, 70% to 90% of them singletons. The specimen was PBMCs. The receptors were sampled from a woman aged 60-75 years with lung cancer.

The chain employs TRBV5-1 and TRBJ2-1; D gene ambiguous. Germline V gives CDR1 SGHRS, CDR2 YFSETQ. Trimming stripped 1 base from V and 5 bases from J, with 10 bases between. CDR3 size: 14 residues. CDR3 protein: CASSLSLGDNEQFF. The CDR3 DNA follows: TGCGCCAGCAGCTTGTCTCTGGGCGACAATGAGCAGTTCTTC.

This clone was counted a single time. The V and J genes are TRBV18 and TRBJ1-5; possible D gene TRBD1, 6 bases. Germline V gene sequence: CDR1 KGHSH, CDR2 LQKENI. Trimming took off 3 bases at V and 0 bases at J, with 9 bases between the two ends. This CDR3 region has 15 residues. The CDR3 DNA sequence: TGTGCCAGCTCACCGGACAGATATAGCAATCAGCCCCAGCATTTT. Translation: CASSPDRYSNQPQHF.

V is TRBV6-6 and J is TRBJ2-7; TRBD1 matches 9 bases. CDR3 length: 15 residues. Germline lookup yields CDR1 MNHNY and CDR2 SVGAGI (reference sequence). The V segment lost 2 bases and the J segment 2 bases; nucleotides outside the gene matches: 4. CDR3 sequence (DNA): TGTGCCAGCAGTTACGGGGACAGGGCCACCTACGAGCAGTACTTC. Amino acid sequence: CASSYGDRATYEQYF.

The chain joins TRBV28 to TRBJ1-2; 8 nucleotides line up with TRBD1. Per the germline V gene, CDR1 is MDHEN and CDR2 is SYDVKM. V lost 7 bases and J lost 4; bases outside the gene matches: 5. The CDR3 covers 13 residues. CDR3 sequence (DNA): TGTGCCAGCATGGCAGGGGGCCCCTATGGCTACACCTTC. Protein: CASMAGGPYGYTF.

This chain connects TRBV6-5 to TRBJ1-2; TRBD1 aligns across 9 bases. The CDR3 consists of 15 residues. V was clipped by 5 bases and J by 7 bases; unmatched bases: 11. Looked up from germline, CDR1 is MNHEY and CDR2 is SVGAGI. Written as DNA, the CDR3 is TGTGCCAGCAGTCCACTCCACGGGACAGGGTTTGGCTACACCTTC. Translation gives CASSPLHGTGFGYTF.

This chain uses TRBV30 with TRBJ2-7; D perhaps matches TRBD2 (7 bases). This CDR3 is 12 amino acids long. Germline CDR1 GTSNPN, CDR2 SVGIG (reference sequence). Trimming left V 5 bases short and J 2 bases short, with 10 bases between. For the CDR3, the DNA is TGTGCCTGGGACGGGGGGCCCTACGAGCAGTACTTC. Encoded protein: CAWDGGPYEQYF.

The chain joins TRBV5-6 to TRBJ1-1; D is possibly TRBD1 (5 bases). This CDR3 has 15 residues. The V gene's germline CDR1 is SGHDT and CDR2 YYEEEE. Between the trimmed V and J ends, which lost 7 bases and 5 bases, there was a span of 21 bases. In nucleotides, the CDR3 is TGTGCCAGCGGCAAAATCACGGGGAGGGGAACTGAAGCTTTCTTT. It yields the protein CASGKITGRGTEAFF.

The V call is TRBV11-2, the J call TRBJ2-5; a weak D match, TRBD1 (5 bases). Germline CDR1 and CDR2: SGHAT and FQNNGV. Trimming removed 0 bases at V and 3 bases at J, with 17 bases between. CDR3 size: 17 residues. CDR3 amino acids: CASSLEFLNRPEETQYF. The CDR3 DNA sequence: TGTGCCAGCAGCTTAGAATTCCTTAACAGGCCAGAAGAGACCCAGTACTTC. The complete variable domain, with remaining parts taken from reference TRBV11-2 and TRBJ2-5, reads EAGVAQSPRYKIIEKRQSVAFWCNPISGHATLYWYQQILGQGPKLLIQFQNNGVVDDSQLPKDRFSAERLKGVDSTLKIQPAKLEDSAVYLCASSLEFLNRPEETQYFGPGTRLLVL.

V usage is TRBV6-2 or TRBV6-3 and J usage is TRBJ1-3; D remains unclear. V lost 5 bases to trimming and J lost 0 bases, with 11 bases between them. There are 15 residues in the CDR3. Looked up from germline, CDR1 is MNHEY and CDR2 is SVGEGT. In DNA, the CDR3 is TGTGCCAGCAGTCGCTACACGAGCTCTGGAAACACCATATATTTT. Translated: CASSRYTSSGNTIYF.

The V gene is TRBV5-4, the J gene TRBJ2-2; D remains unclear. This CDR3 is 14 amino acids long. The germline V and J ends were trimmed by 0 bases and 0 bases, with 3 bases remaining between them. Germline CDR1 is SGHNT and CDR2 is YYREEE (reference sequence). DNA of the CDR3: TGTGCCAGCAGCTTGGGGCCGAACACCGGGGAGCTGTTTTTT. Translating it yields CASSLGPNTGELFF.

The chain carries TRBV5-1 and TRBJ1-1, with D hard to call. CDR1 SGHRS and CDR2 YFSETQ come from the germline V gene. This CDR3 is 14 amino acids long. The V end was cut by 0 bases, the J end by 2 bases, with 8 bases between. The CDR3 bases are TGCGCCAGCAGCTTGGGTAGGGTAAACACTGAAGCTTTCTTT. Protein sequence: CASSLGRVNTEAFF.

J is TRBJ1-1 and V is TRBV10-3; a possible D gene is TRBD1 (6 bases). V shed 5 bases and J shed 1 base, with 14 bases lying between them. The CDR3 sequence is 15 residues long. Per the germline V gene, CDR1 is ENHRY and CDR2 is SYGVKD. CDR3 sequence: CAISQETGSNTEAFF. The DNA of the CDR3 is TGTGCCATCAGTCAGGAGACAGGTTCGAACACTGAAGCTTTCTTT.

This clone was recorded once. The chain links TRBV9 to TRBJ1-3; possible D gene TRBD1, 6 bases. The length of the CDR3 is 14 residues. The germline V gene encodes CDR1 SGDLS and CDR2 YYNGEE. V was shortened by 1 base and J by 8 bases, with 13 bases between the two germline ends. The CDR3 sequence is CASSVRRGRDTIYF. The CDR3 DNA reads as TGTGCCAGCAGCGTAAGGAGGGGGAGGGACACCATATATTTT.

V is TRBV10-2 and J is TRBJ2-1, with TRBD2 matching over 8 bases. This CDR3 region has 17 residues. Germline V gene lookup returns CDR1 WSHSY and CDR2 SAAADI. The V gene end was trimmed by 2 bases and the J gene end by 0 bases; junction bases not matched to a gene: 6. CDR3 DNA: TGCGCCAGCAGTGAGGCGACTAGCGATAGCTCCTACAATGAGCAGTTCTTC. Protein product: CASSEATSDSSYNEQFF.

This chain links TRBV4-2 with TRBJ1-2, with D possibly TRBD1 on 5 matching bases. The CDR3 is made up of 14 amino acids. The V gene's germline CDR1 is LGHNA and CDR2 YNFKEQ. Trimming took off 4 bases at V and 6 bases at J, with 15 bases between the two ends. The CDR3 DNA follows: TGTGCCAGCAGCCGAACGGGACCGTACAATGGCTACACCTTC. Residues: CASSRTGPYNGYTF.

The chain recombines TRBV6-5 with TRBJ2-7, with D hard to call. V was pared by 2 bases and J by 0 bases, with 8 bases between. The V gene's germline CDR1 is MNHEY and CDR2 SVGAGI. This CDR3 is built from 14 residues. The CDR3 sequence is CASSYGVSSYEQYF. CDR3 sequence (DNA): TGTGCCAGCAGTTACGGGGTGAGCTCCTACGAGCAGTACTTC.

This chain connects TRBV6-5 to TRBJ1-3; the D gene is possibly TRBD1 (6 bases). V lost 7 bases, J lost 0 bases, and 13 bases lay in between. This CDR3 spans 15 amino acids. Germline-derived CDR1 and CDR2 are MNHEY and SVGAGI. CDR3 sequence (DNA): TGTGCCAGCAAAATAGGACAGTACTCTGGAAACACCATATATTTT. Translation gives CASKIGQYSGNTIYF.

The CDR3 here is CASSSRQSYGTIYF. The CDR3 DNA sequence: TGTGCCAGCAGCTCCAGACAGTCCTATGGCACCATATATTTT. The chain recombines TRBV6-5 with TRBJ1-3, with a weak D call TRBD1 (5 bases). Germline CDR1 is MNHEY and CDR2 is SVGAGI. The V end lost 6 bases, the J end lost 9 bases, and 18 bases lay between the germline ends. The CDR3 contains 14 residues.

The sample holds a few counts of this clone. This chain connects TRBV24-1 to TRBJ2-7; a weak D match, TRBD1 (5 bases). V lost 2 bases, J lost 5 bases, and 6 bases lay in between. CDR1 and CDR2 from the germline V gene are KGHDR and SFDVKD. CDR3 length: 12 amino acids. CDR3 sequence: CATSDWGHEQYF. The CDR3 DNA is TGTGCCACCAGTGATTGGGGCCACGAGCAGTACTTC.

This chain links TRBV9 with TRBJ1-2, with 8 bases that match TRBD1. This CDR3 has 12 amino acids. Germline values: CDR1 SGDLS, CDR2 YYNGEE. V gave up 4 bases and J gave up 6 bases; unmatched junction bases: 2. CDR3 sequence reads: CASSKTGDGYTF. As DNA, the CDR3 is TGTGCCAGCAGCAAGACAGGGGATGGCTACACCTTC.

The chain joins TRBV5-1 to TRBJ2-1, with 8 positions matching TRBD1. V gave up 0 bases and J gave up 7 bases; unmatched junction bases: 6. This CDR3 comprises 15 residues. Germline CDR1 is SGHRS and CDR2 is YFSETQ. The CDR3 region is CASSLAGQGYNEQFF. DNA for the CDR3: TGCGCCAGCAGCTTGGCAGGACAGGGCTATAATGAGCAGTTCTTC. Together with reference TRBV5-1 and TRBJ2-1, the CDR3 gives the full variable domain: KAGVTQTPRYLIKTRGQQVTLSCSPISGHRSVSWYQQTPGQGLQFLFEYFSETQRNKGNFPGRFSGRQFSNSRSEMNVSTLELGDSALYLCASSLAGQGYNEQFFGPGTRLTVL.

V is TRBV2 and J is TRBJ2-5; 15 positions match TRBD2. Germline trimming cut 4 bases from V and 5 bases from J; bases unmatched to any gene: 5. Germline assignment: CDR1 SNHLY and CDR2 FYNNEI. This CDR3 comprises 16 residues. DNA for the CDR3: TGTGCCAGCAGTGGGACTAGCGGGAGGGCCGAGGAGACCCAGTACTTC. As protein: CASSGTSGRAEETQYF. Full variable domain (outside the CDR3, taken from reference TRBV2 and TRBJ2-5): EPEVTQTPSHQVTQMGQEVILRCVPISNHLYFYWYRQILGQKVEFLVSFYNNEISEKSEIFDDQFSVERPDGSNFTLKIRSTKLEDSAMYFCASSGTSGRAEETQYFGPGTRLLVL.

In this sample, this clone turned up a few times. The sample contains more than one DNA sequence encoding this CDR3. The chain recombines TRBV2 with TRBJ2-1, with 7 bases identical to TRBD2. This CDR3 contains 13 residues. Looked up from germline, CDR1 is SNHLY and CDR2 is FYNNEI. With 4 bases clipped from V and 5 bases from J, the junction kept 2 bases outside the gene matches. CDR3 coding DNA: TGTGCCAGCAGTGTGGGACTAAACAATGAGCAGTTCTTC. Residues: CASSVGLNNEQFF.

The V call is TRBV7-9, the J call TRBJ2-7; D remains ambiguous. The germline CDR1 and CDR2 sequences are SEHNR and FQNEAQ (reference sequence). The CDR3 is made up of 12 amino acids. V lost 9 bases and J lost 2, with 11 bases in between. CDR3 in DNA: TGTGCCAGTGAGGTAACCCCCTACGAGCAGTACTTC. It codes for CASEVTPYEQYF.

This sequence joins TRBV5-1 and TRBJ2-5; D ambiguous. Trimming pared 1 base from V and 1 base from J, leaving 8 bases between. The CDR3 totals 14 residues. The V gene's germline CDR1 is SGHRS and CDR2 YFSETQ. The CDR3 DNA is TGCGCCAGCAGCTTGTCGTCTAGCCAAGAGACCCAGTACTTC. Its protein product is CASSLSSSQETQYF.

V usage is TRBV28 and J usage is TRBJ2-7; no reliable D call. Germline V lookup: CDR1 MDHEN, CDR2 SYDVKM. The CDR3 covers 15 residues. V was trimmed by 5 bases and J by 0 bases, leaving 14 bases between them. CDR3 DNA: TGTGCCAGCAGTCCTGCAGGAAGGGTCTCCTACGAGCAGTACTTC. Its protein product is CASSPAGRVSYEQYF.

This clone has only one observation. The chain has TRBV12-3 or TRBV12-4 and TRBJ2-7; maybe TRBD1 (6 bases). The CDR3 length is 13 residues. Between the trimmed V and J ends, which lost 5 bases and 2 bases, there was a span of 10 bases. This CDR3 reads CASSTGFTYEQYF. CDR3 DNA: TGTGCCAGCAGTACAGGGTTCACCTACGAGCAGTACTTC.